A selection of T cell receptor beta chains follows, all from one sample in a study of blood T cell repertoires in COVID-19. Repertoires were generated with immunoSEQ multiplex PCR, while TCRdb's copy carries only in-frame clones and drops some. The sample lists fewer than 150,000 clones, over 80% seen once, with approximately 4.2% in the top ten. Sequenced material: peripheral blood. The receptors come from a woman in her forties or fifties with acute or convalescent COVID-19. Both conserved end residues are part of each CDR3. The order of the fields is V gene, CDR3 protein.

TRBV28	CASSSPGQGLYTF
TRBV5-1	CASSPGQGGTASSYEQYF
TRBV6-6	CASGYRAGGYTF
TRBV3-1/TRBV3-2	CASSQSTGAYEQYF
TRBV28	CASSPDKSSYNSPLHF
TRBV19	CASSKGFGEAFF
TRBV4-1	CASSLFWTVHQPQHF
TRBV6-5	CASRGRGATGELFF
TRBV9	CASSVATTGGNTEAFF
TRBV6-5	CASSGSGNTIYF
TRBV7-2	CASSRTGGNNQPQHF
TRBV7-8	CASSLFSPGGNTGELFF
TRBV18	CASSPYRQQYEQYF
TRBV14	CASSQDGELGGNTEAFF
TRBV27	CASSPIYPGTSGRDNEQFF
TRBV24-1	CATSDESGSGTDTQYF
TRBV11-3	CASSLDGGYEQYF
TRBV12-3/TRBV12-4	CASTAWATNGQFF
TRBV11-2	CASSLGTSSYNEQFF
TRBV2	CASSDQGQGAADTQYF
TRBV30	CAWYGLAGGPSTDTQYF
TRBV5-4	CASSPGTSSYNEQFF
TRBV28	CASSLAFNEQYF
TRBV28	CASSPSGRAWDEQFF
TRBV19	CASSDGENQPQHF
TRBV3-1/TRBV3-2	CASSQDSGNTEAFF
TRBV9	CASSVDGSSEQFF
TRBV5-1	CASSLTGAYEQYF
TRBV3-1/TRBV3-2	CASSHKGTANEQFF
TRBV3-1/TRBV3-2	CASSLTVQGGYTF
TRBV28	CASSLQQGPLGWTANYGYTF
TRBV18	CASSPSGSGGRSPYGYTF
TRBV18	CASSPPSSYEQYF
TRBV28	CASSYPGTGGYGYTF
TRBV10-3	CAISEGTGNYWLDQPQHF
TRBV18	CASSPRTGSNTEAFF
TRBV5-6	CASSFPRGEQYF
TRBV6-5	CASSYSGATSTDTQYF
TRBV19	CASSISRASNQPQHF
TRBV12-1	CASSFGGQRFSYEQYF
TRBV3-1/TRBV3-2	CASSQETGPNEKLFF
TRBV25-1	CASTETEEGTEAFF
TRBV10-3	CAIGNGRVAGEAGELFF
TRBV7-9	CASSPPQDWYGYTF
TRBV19	CASDLGTGVNTEAFF
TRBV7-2	CASSSGLHIITDTQYF
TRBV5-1	CASPGQANYGYTF
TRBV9	CASVPGHPNTEAFF
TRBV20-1	CSASNPRGGPQEEQYF
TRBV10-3	CAIKAQGPNEKLFF